The TCR beta chain under discussion was sequenced for a study of T cells in Graves' hyperthyroidism and ophthalmopathy. Absent ophthalmopathy progression within 18 months defined stable Graves' hyperthyroidism. A word on this clonotype: At one of its ends the junction is not consistent with the germline gene, which may arise from a read error.

This CDR3 comprises 17 residues. The germline V gene has CDR1 SGHVS and CDR2 FNYEAQ. Amplification yielded TCR beta CDR3 regions, with RNA transcripts as the source. HTBI primers were used for first-round RT-PCR of the TCR CDR3. In TCRdb, the multiplex PCR reads were re-called with MiXCR into one record per CDR3 protein. Among roughly 100,000 distinct CDR3 sequences, 47% were seen once, and the ten largest hold approximately 24%. This TCR came from a man between 40 and 49 years old with Graves' hyperthyroidism. Sequencing was done on a sample of blood. This sequence joins TRBV7-6 and TRBJ2-2; a possible D gene is TRBD2 (5 bases). The CDR3: CASSLRTRQLNTGELSW. The CDR3 DNA reads TGTGCCAGCAGCTTAAGAACTAGGCAGTTGAACACCGGGGAGCTGTCTTGG.